Below are 19 T cell receptor beta chains sequenced from a single sample in a study of cytomegalovirus exposure and HLA in healthy donors. The PCR had 60 Vbeta and 13 Jbeta primers. Libraries were prepared by immunoSEQ multiplex PCR; TCRdb keeps only in-frame clonotypes and omits some of them. The profile covers about 190,000 clones, with less than 85% appearing a single time and approximately 5% taken by the ten largest. Material for sequencing was PBMCs. The receptor source for this set is a man aged 30-40 years in good health and CMV-seropositive.

The chain carries TRBV15 and TRBJ1-1, with D possibly being TRBD1 (6 bases). The germline CDR1 and CDR2 sequences are LNHNV and YYDKDF (reference sequence). The length of the CDR3 is 15 residues. The V gene lost 1 base and the J gene lost 8 bases, with 17 bases spanning the gap. The CDR3 region has the DNA TGTGCCACCAGCAGAGGGGGGTTAACAGGGTCCGAAGCTTTCTTT. Protein sequence: CATSRGGLTGSEAFF.

The chain has TRBV7-2 and TRBJ1-2, with 7 bases matching TRBD1. V was clipped by 5 bases and J by 8 bases; unmatched bases: 8. Germline V gives CDR1 SGHTA, CDR2 FQGNSA. This CDR3 is built from 13 residues. The CDR3 region is CASSPGQSLGYTF. Written as DNA, the CDR3 is TGTGCCAGCAGCCCGGGACAGTCGCTAGGCTACACCTTC.

The J gene is TRBJ1-1, the V gene TRBV5-1; tentatively, D is TRBD1 (5 bases). The ends were cut back, 2 bases at V and 3 bases at J, with 17 bases in the middle. Per the germline V gene, CDR1 is SGHRS and CDR2 is YFSETQ. The CDR3 runs to 16 residues. The CDR3 here is CASSFVQGAPDTEAFF. The CDR3 DNA is TGCGCCAGCAGCTTTGTCCAGGGCGCCCCGGACACTGAAGCTTTCTTT. Supplemented by reference TRBV5-1 and TRBJ1-1, the full variable domain reads KAGVTQTPRYLIKTRGQQVTLSCSPISGHRSVSWYQQTPGQGLQFLFEYFSETQRNKGNFPGRFSGRQFSNSRSEMNVSTLELGDSALYLCASSFVQGAPDTEAFFGQGTRLTVV.

The chain uses TRBV9 and TRBJ1-4, with 7 nucleotides matching TRBD1. V dropped 3 bases and J dropped 1; count of bases not matched to a gene: 9. This CDR3 has 17 residues. Germline CDR1 is SGDLS and CDR2 is YYNGEE. The chain's CDR3 is CASSEHSGGGTNEKLFF. The CDR3 DNA reads as TGTGCCAGCAGCGAACACTCAGGGGGTGGAACTAATGAAAAACTGTTTTTT.

The V call is TRBV29-1, the J call TRBJ2-5, with 7 positions matching TRBD1. The V gene end was trimmed by 6 bases and the J gene end by 5 bases; junction bases not matched to a gene: 12. This CDR3 has 14 residues. The germline gives CDR1 SQVTM, CDR2 ANQGSEA. The CDR3 DNA follows: TGCAGCGTGCCCCTACAGGGGATGGGGGAGACCCAGTACTTC. Translation: CSVPLQGMGETQYF.

CDR3 nucleotide sequence: TGTGCTAGTGCCGTACGACCGGGACATATTAATAACTCCTACAATGAGCAGTTCTTC. Its translation is CASAVRPGHINNSYNEQFF. The chain uses TRBV12-5 and TRBJ2-1; weak D call: TRBD1 (6 bases). V was trimmed by 7 bases and J by 0 bases, leaving 25 bases between them. The CDR3 contains 19 residues. Germline CDR1 is LGHNT and CDR2 is FRNRAP.

This clone showed up just a few times. The genes are TRBV4-3 and TRBJ2-6; no definite D call. Germline V gene lookup returns CDR1 LGHNA and CDR2 YSLEER. The V end lost 1 base, the J end lost 6 bases, and 7 bases lay between the germline ends. The CDR3 is made up of 14 amino acids. CDR3 in DNA: TGCGCCAGCAGCCAAGTTCGACAGGCCAACGTCCTGACTTTC. Translated: CASSQVRQANVLTF.

In this sample, this clone turned up a few times. V usage is TRBV30 and J usage is TRBJ1-5; maybe TRBD1 (6 bases). The V and J ends lost 5 bases and 3 bases respectively, with 11 bases between them. This CDR3 is 13 amino acids long. CDR1 and CDR2 (germline): GTSNPN, SVGIG (reference sequence). Here the CDR3 DNA reads TGTGCCTGGCGGGCAGGGGACAATCAGCCCCAGCATTTT. This encodes CAWRAGDNQPQHF.

The chain uses TRBV7-3 and TRBJ2-1; 9 bases are shared with TRBD2. CDR3 length: 15 residues. Germline V lookup: CDR1 SGHTA, CDR2 FQGTGA. Trimming removed 0 bases from V and 10 bases from J; junction bases left unmatched: 7. The CDR3 DNA reads as TGTGCCAGCAGCTTAACCCCTAGCGGGATTGGCGAGCAGTTCTTC. Translating it yields CASSLTPSGIGEQFF.

The rearrangement links TRBV11-1 to TRBJ2-5; perhaps TRBD2 as D (6 bases). The V end lost 5 bases, the J end lost 2 bases, and 15 bases lay between the germline ends. Germline-derived CDR1 and CDR2 are SGHAT and FQDESV (reference sequence). CDR3 length: 15 amino acids. This CDR3 reads CASSLGIGRQETQYF. DNA of the CDR3: TGTGCCAGCAGCCTTGGAATTGGGAGGCAAGAGACCCAGTACTTC.

There are a few counts of this clone. The V gene is TRBV5-1, the J gene TRBJ2-2; 10 positions match TRBD1. From germline, CDR1 is SGHRS and CDR2 YFSETQ. The CDR3 is 15 residues long. The ends lost 4 bases at V and 5 bases at J; junction bases unmatched: 5. In nucleotides, the CDR3 is TGCGCCAGCAGCGGGGAGGGACAGGGGACCGGGGAGCTGTTTTTT. Encoded protein: CASSGEGQGTGELFF.

The CDR3 region is CASSPQARSGNTIYF. The CDR3 region has the DNA TGTGCCAGCAGTCCACAGGCGCGCTCTGGAAACACCATATATTTT. V is TRBV7-6 and J is TRBJ1-3; D may be TRBD1 (5 bases). Trimming left V 6 bases short and J 0 bases short, with 12 bases between. This CDR3 region has 15 residues. Germline CDR1 is SGHVS and CDR2 is FNYEAQ.

CDR3 in amino acids: CASSLAQPETQYF. The CDR3 DNA reads TGTGCCAGCAGCTTAGCACAACCAGAGACCCAGTACTTC. The J gene is TRBJ2-5, the V gene TRBV7-8, with no clear D. The CDR3 spans 13 residues. Per the germline V gene, CDR1 is SGHVS and CDR2 is FQNEAQ. Between the trimmed V and J ends, which lost 0 bases and 4 bases, there was a span of 6 bases. The whole variable domain, filled in from reference TRBV7-8 and TRBJ2-5, reads GAGVSQSPRYKVAKRGQDVALRCDPISGHVSLFWYQQALGQGPEFLTYFQNEAQLDKSGLPSDRFFAERPEGSVSTLKIQRTQQEDSAVYLCASSLAQPETQYFGPGTRLLVL.

The chain couples TRBV7-6 to TRBJ2-2; D perhaps matches TRBD1 (7 bases). V gave up 3 bases and J gave up 5 bases, with 13 bases separating them. There are 15 residues in the CDR3. The germline V gene has CDR1 SGHVS and CDR2 FNYEAQ. As DNA, the CDR3 is TGTGCCAGCAGCTTCGTACAGGGGAGGACCGGGGAGCTGTTTTTT. This codes for CASSFVQGRTGELFF.

The V gene is TRBV28, the J gene TRBJ2-5; 7 nucleotides agree with TRBD1. The CDR3 loop spans 15 amino acids. With V trimmed by 6 bases and J by 4 bases, 11 bases remained unmatched. Germline values: CDR1 MDHEN, CDR2 SYDVKM. CDR3 DNA: TGTGCCAGCAGCCTCCTACAGGGGCTGGGAGAGACCCAGTACTTC. This translates into CASSLLQGLGETQYF.

This chain connects TRBV6-5 to TRBJ1-5; 7 bases agree with TRBD1. The CDR3 loop spans 13 amino acids. Germline CDR1 MNHEY, CDR2 SVGAGI. V shed 6 bases, J shed 9 bases, and the junction held 8 bases outside the gene matches. CDR3 DNA: TGTGCCAGCAGACAGGGGATTAATTGGCCCCAGCATTTT. Its protein product is CASRQGINWPQHF.

This chain joins TRBV6-5 and TRBJ2-5; tentative D call: TRBD2 (6 bases). The J call is doubtful: the DNA matches TRBJ2-7 better. The CDR3 is 14 residues long. Germline values: CDR1 MNHEY, CDR2 SVGAGI. The CDR3 nucleotides are TGTGCCAGCAGCTTTCTAGGGGAGGCTTACGAGCAGTACTTC. This encodes CASSFLGEAYEQYF.

The genes are TRBV2 and TRBJ2-7; a possible D gene is TRBD1 (5 bases). Trimming took 6 bases from V and 3 from J, leaving 9 bases between them. CDR1 is SNHLY and CDR2 is FYNNEI in the germline V gene. There are 12 residues in the CDR3. The CDR3 DNA follows: TGTGCCAGCAGCGAGACAGACTACGAGCAGTACTTC. It yields the protein CASSETDYEQYF.

This clone has just a few counts. The junction and the germline gene differ at one end; a read error may be behind it. This sequence joins TRBV11-3 and TRBJ2-7; D is possibly TRBD2 (6 bases). The CDR3 is 17 amino acids. CDR1 SGHNT and CDR2 YENEEA come from the germline V gene. CDR3 DNA sequence: TGTGCCAGCAGCCTGCATCCGGGACTGGAGTCCTCCCACGAGCAGTACTTC. The encoded protein is CASSLHPGLESSHEQYF.